The 23 T cell receptor beta chains listed next were all sequenced from one sample in a study of cytomegalovirus exposure and HLA in healthy donors. Primers included in the PCR were 60 Vbeta and 13 Jbeta primers. The method was immunoSEQ multiplex PCR; TCRdb's version includes in-frame clones alone and lacks a portion of them. The data contain roughly 120,000 clones, roughly 70% of them singletons. What was sequenced was PBMCs. These TCRs come from a woman in her 30s in good health and CMV-seronegative.

The chain carries TRBV2 and TRBJ1-5; D ambiguous. Germline lookup yields CDR1 SNHLY and CDR2 FYNNEI. The CDR3 sequence is 12 residues long. Trimming shortened V by 5 bases and J by 9 bases, and 11 bases separated the two germline ends. CDR3 bases: TGTGCCAGCAGTTTTACTAGCGGGCCCCAGCATTTT. It specifies CASSFTSGPQHF.

The J gene is TRBJ2-5, the V gene TRBV29-1, with D tentatively TRBD1 (5 bases). This CDR3 comprises 12 residues. The germline V and J ends were trimmed by 7 bases and 5 bases, with 14 bases remaining between them. CDR1 SQVTM and CDR2 ANQGSEA come from the germline V gene. For the CDR3, the DNA is TGCAGCGCCTCCCAGGGTAGCGAGACCCAGTACTTC. It codes for CSASQGSETQYF.

V usage is TRBV5-1 and J usage is TRBJ1-3, with TRBD1 matching 7 bases. Trimming at V came to 5 bases and at J to 4 bases, leaving 6 bases not matched to a gene. Germline assignment: CDR1 SGHRS and CDR2 YFSETQ. The CDR3 spans 14 residues. The CDR3 sequence is CASSPDRAGNTIYF. The CDR3 nucleotides are TGCGCCAGCAGTCCTGACAGGGCCGGAAACACCATATATTTT.

The genes are TRBV6-5 and TRBJ1-2; 7 positions agree with TRBD1. The trim removed 6 bases at V and 1 base at J, leaving 8 bases unmatched. The CDR3 is made up of 15 amino acids. In germline, CDR1 is MNHEY, CDR2 SVGAGI. The CDR3 nucleotides are TGTGCCAGCAGGAAAACAGGGGTGGGTAACTATGGCTACACCTTC. This gives the protein CASRKTGVGNYGYTF.

This clone came up a few times. This chain connects TRBV5-4 to TRBJ2-7, with TRBD2 matching over 7 bases. The CDR3 runs 15 residues. J was trimmed by 2 bases and V by 0 bases; bases with no gene match: 5. CDR1 SGHNT and CDR2 YYREEE come from the germline V gene (reference sequence). CDR3 coding DNA: TGTGCCAGCAGCTTGGAGGCGGGAGAACCCTACGAGCAGTACTTC. Its translation: CASSLEAGEPYEQYF.

The chain combines TRBV5-6 with TRBJ1-2, with 9 bases matching TRBD1. Trimming took 4 bases from V and 1 from J; bases not matched to a gene: 8. The CDR3 is made up of 16 amino acids. Germline CDR1 reads SGHDT; CDR2 reads YYEEEE. The CDR3 DNA follows: TGTGCCAGCAGCCCGGACAGGGGCAGGAATAACTATGGCTACACCTTC. Translation gives CASSPDRGRNNYGYTF.

A single count supports this clone. The V gene is TRBV29-1, the J gene TRBJ2-1; 9 bases map to TRBD1. V trimming: 3 bases; J trimming: 7 bases; junction bases outside the gene matches: 10. The CDR3 runs to 15 residues. Germline assignment: CDR1 SQVTM and CDR2 ANQGSEA. The CDR3 region has the DNA TGCAGCGTTGACGGCGACAGGGGGAAAGGGAATGAGCAGTTCTTC. The encoded protein is CSVDGDRGKGNEQFF.

The sample holds many counts of this clone. V usage is TRBV7-9 and J usage is TRBJ1-3; D remains unclear. Germline values: CDR1 SEHNR, CDR2 FQNEAQ (reference sequence). V lost 6 bases and J lost 0, with 15 bases in between. The CDR3 is made up of 16 amino acids. The CDR3 coding sequence is TGTGCCAGCAGTTCGATTCTTCTGAGCTCTGGAAACACCATATATTTT. Its protein product is CASSSILLSSGNTIYF. Full variable domain (rest looked up from reference TRBV7-9 and TRBJ1-3): DTGVSQNPRHKITKRGQNVTFRCDPISEHNRLYWYRQTLGQGPEFLTYFQNEAQLEKSRLLSDRFSAERPKGSFSTLEIQRTEQGDSAMYLCASSSILLSSGNTIYFGEGSWLTVV.

As for this clone: A junction boundary mismatches the germline segment, possibly from a read error. This chain joins TRBV7-7 and TRBJ1-1; maybe TRBD1 (6 bases). This CDR3 comprises 13 residues. The germline V gene encodes CDR1 SSHAT and CDR2 FNYEAQ (reference sequence). The CDR3 reads CASSLEAGAEAFF. CDR3 coding DNA: TGTGCTAGCAGCTTAGAGGCGGGGGCAGAAGCTTTCTTT. Full variable domain (rest looked up from reference TRBV7-7 and TRBJ1-1): GAGVSQSPRYKVTKRGQDVTLRCDPISSHATLYWYQQALGQGPEFLTYFNYEAQPDKSGLPSDRFSAERPEGSISTLTIQRTEQRDSAMYRCASSLEAGAEAFFGQGTRLTVV.

This chain joins TRBV5-6 and TRBJ2-7, with 11 nucleotides matching TRBD1. The CDR3 loop spans 13 amino acids. Trimming at V came to 5 bases and at J to 5 bases, leaving 3 bases not matched to a gene. The germline V gene has CDR1 SGHDT and CDR2 YYEEEE. The DNA of the CDR3 is TGTGCCAGCAGAAGGACAGGGGGCGACGAGCAGTACTTC. This gives the protein CASRRTGGDEQYF.

This clone was detected once. The chain carries TRBV9 and TRBJ2-1; 7 bases fit TRBD2. Germline V gene data show CDR1 as SGDLS and CDR2 as YYNGEE. V trimming: 3 bases; J trimming: 0 bases; junction bases outside the gene matches: 6. This CDR3 spans 16 amino acids. DNA for the CDR3: TGTGCCAGCAGCGCGGGGGGTACTCCCTCCTACAATGAGCAGTTCTTC. Residues: CASSAGGTPSYNEQFF.

The V gene is TRBV13, the J gene TRBJ2-7, with TRBD1 matching over 8 bases. Germline lookup yields CDR1 PRHDT and CDR2 FYEKMQ (reference sequence). The junction had 9 bases not matched to a gene; V was cut back by 4 bases and J by 4 bases. The CDR3 has 15 residues. CDR3 sequence (DNA): TGTGCCAGCAGCTACCCCGCGACAGGGGTGTACGAGCAGTACTTC. Translated, it gives CASSYPATGVYEQYF.

V usage is TRBV14 and J usage is TRBJ1-3; D not certain. This CDR3 comprises 22 residues. The V end lost 0 bases, the J end lost 1 base, and 28 bases lay between the germline ends. Germline V CDR1 and CDR2: SGHDN, FVKESK. The CDR3 region has the DNA TGTGCCAGCAGCCAAGATTTGAGGTCCGGCTGGCGGGCATTTTTTTCTGGAAACACCATATATTTT. The encoded protein is CASSQDLRSGWRAFFSGNTIYF.

DNA for the CDR3: TGTGCCATCAGTCCAGACAGGACTGATCAGCCCCAGCATTTT. It specifies CAISPDRTDQPQHF. The chain links TRBV10-3 to TRBJ1-5, with a tentative D call TRBD1 (6 bases). V lost 5 bases and J 5 bases, leaving 13 bases between the germline ends. Germline V lookup: CDR1 ENHRY, CDR2 SYGVKD. CDR3 length: 14 residues.

The chain combines TRBV6-1 with TRBJ1-2, with D perhaps TRBD1 (5 bases). This CDR3 comprises 15 residues. In germline, CDR1 is MNHNS, CDR2 SASEGT. The germline V and J ends were trimmed by 1 base and 2 bases, with 11 bases remaining between them. For the CDR3, the DNA is TGTGCCAGCAGTGAAGGGGGCGTAAGGAACTATGGCTACACCTTC. Translated, it gives CASSEGGVRNYGYTF.

This clone was picked up a small number of times. The chain employs TRBV27 and TRBJ2-3; 9 positions match TRBD2. The germline gives CDR1 MNHEY, CDR2 SMNVEV (reference sequence). V lost 6 bases and J lost 4; bases outside the gene matches: 8. The length of the CDR3 is 15 residues. The CDR3 reads CASSRVSGSADTQYF. The CDR3 DNA reads TGTGCCAGCAGCCGGGTTAGCGGGAGCGCAGATACGCAGTATTTT.

The chain links TRBV4-3 to TRBJ1-2; 9 bases match TRBD1. From germline, CDR1 is LGHNA and CDR2 YSLEER. This CDR3 has 14 amino acids. With 4 bases clipped from V and 6 bases from J, the junction kept 6 bases outside the gene matches. The CDR3 sequence: CASSPSRDRDGYTF. As DNA, the CDR3 is TGCGCCAGCAGCCCGTCCCGGGACAGGGATGGCTACACCTTC.

The rearrangement uses TRBV9 and TRBJ1-3; unclear D gene. Germline loops: CDR1 SGDLS, CDR2 YYNGEE. This CDR3 contains 14 residues. Trimming pared 0 bases from V and 3 bases from J, leaving 7 bases between. CDR3 in DNA: TGTGCCAGCAGCGTAGACCGAGTTGGAAACACCATATATTTT. Its translation: CASSVDRVGNTIYF.

The chain links TRBV7-7 to TRBJ2-3, with 7 bases lining up with TRBD2. Losses at the gene ends were 3 bases for V and 4 bases for J; bases not matched to a gene: 4. Germline V CDR1 and CDR2: SSHAT, FNYEAQ (reference sequence). This CDR3 is built from 14 residues. CDR3 DNA: TGTGCCAGCAGCTTGGGAGGGCCCCCAGATACGCAGTATTTT. It specifies CASSLGGPPDTQYF.

The CDR3 loop is CASSLGGSEQYF. CDR3 bases: TGTGCCAGCAGTTTGGGGGGGAGCGAGCAGTACTTC. The chain carries TRBV27 and TRBJ2-7, with TRBD2 matching 7 bases. V gave up 3 bases and J gave up 6 bases; unmatched junction bases: 2. The CDR3 is made up of 12 amino acids. Germline V lookup: CDR1 MNHEY, CDR2 SMNVEV (reference sequence).

The J gene is TRBJ2-3, the V gene TRBV5-1, with D uncertain. Trimming took off 5 bases at V and 0 bases at J, with 4 bases between the two ends. Germline CDR1 is SGHRS and CDR2 is YFSETQ. This CDR3 spans 12 amino acids. The CDR3 nucleotides read TGCGCCAGCAGTCAAAGCACAGATACGCAGTATTTT. Protein product: CASSQSTDTQYF.

The V call is TRBV29-1, the J call TRBJ2-1; 8 bases agree with TRBD1. After removal of 5 bases from V and 10 bases from J, the junction contained 7 bases not matched to a gene. Germline loops: CDR1 SQVTM, CDR2 ANQGSEA. This CDR3 has 12 residues. The CDR3 spells CSVSDRVGEQFF. CDR3 DNA: TGCAGCGTTTCGGACAGGGTGGGAGAGCAGTTCTTC.

This clone has a single count. The chain employs TRBV11-2 and TRBJ2-7, with 8 positions matching TRBD1. With 1 base clipped from V and 9 bases from J, the junction kept 8 bases outside the gene matches. Germline CDR1 SGHAT, CDR2 FQNNGV. This CDR3 has 14 residues. Here the CDR3 DNA reads TGTGCCAGCAGCTTAGTAGGACAGGGTAGGGCGCAGTACTTC. It specifies CASSLVGQGRAQYF.